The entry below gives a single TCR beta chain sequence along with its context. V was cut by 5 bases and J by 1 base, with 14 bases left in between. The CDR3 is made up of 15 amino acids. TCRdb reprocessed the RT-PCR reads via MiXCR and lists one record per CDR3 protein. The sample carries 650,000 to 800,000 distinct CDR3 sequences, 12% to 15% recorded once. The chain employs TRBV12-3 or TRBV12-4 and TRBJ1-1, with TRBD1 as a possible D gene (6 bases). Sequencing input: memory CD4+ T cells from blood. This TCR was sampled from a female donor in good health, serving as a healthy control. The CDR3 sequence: CASSPPGHRNTEAFF. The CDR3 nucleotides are TGTGCCAGCAGTCCTCCGGGACATAGGAACACTGAAGCTTTCTTT.